There are a few counts of the clone carrying this TCR beta chain. MiXCR, applied by TCRdb to the RT-PCR reads, yields one record per CDR3 protein. The sample shows hundreds of thousands of distinct CDR3 sequences, 10% to 15% of them seen only once. The sample originates from a study of response to subunit inactivated influenza vaccine. This CDR3 spans 15 amino acids. V lost 5 bases and J lost 4; bases outside the gene matches: 10. The chain links TRBV12-3 or TRBV12-4 to TRBJ2-7, with 8 bases lining up with TRBD1. The clonotype originates from a man aged 50 to 59 who received an inactivated influenza vaccine. The specimen comprised PBMCs from blood, sampled about 40 days after vaccination. In DNA form, the CDR3 reads TGTGCCAGCAGTCCGGGGACAGGTGTTACTTACGAGCAGTACTTC. This sequence encodes CASSPGTGVTYEQYF.